What follows describes a single TCR beta chain. This clonotype occurred a few times. The target of this receptor is not known. Base qualities are not at hand, and no much larger clone is one base apart. The germline V gene specifies SGHRS as CDR1 and YFSETQ as CDR2. The CDR3 numbers 15 residues from cysteine through phenylalanine. Only the CDR3 DNA is retained, 45 bases long and in frame from the first base. A distance of 11 bases separates the germline ends of V and J, which lose 2 bases and 0 bases respectively. This sample stems from a study of T-cell memory formation after mild COVID-19 (dated by TCRdb to the early 2020s). With respect to the entire study: TCR sequence clusters from the two donors were found to be largely donor specific. In two donors, T-cell clones that expanded and contracted after mild COVID-19 were followed by sequencing TCRalpha and TCRbeta repertoires longitudinally. Two young, previously healthy adult volunteers made up the cohort, one male and one female.

Paper-wide results and their limitations: Contracting CD4+ clones appeared mostly in the CM and EM memory subsets, whereas CD8+ clones were enriched in EMRA. From day 15 to 85, contracting clones showed balanced CD4/CD8 phenotypes, whereas a second wave of clones that expanded from day 15 to 37 leaned towards CD4+. Whether the second-wave clones peaking on day 37 were SARS-CoV-2 specific was not confirmed. Some responding clones were found in pre-infection memory, which suggests that pre-existing cross-reactive memory T cells took part in the SARS-CoV-2 response. Only two mild cases were covered in the study, and larger cohorts including severe cases with pre-infection samples were considered necessary.

Sequenced using an Illumina NovaSeq 6000. Using 5'RACE with constant-segment primers, TCRalpha and TCRbeta cDNA libraries were constructed, with sample barcodes and unique molecular identifiers added in the process. Trizol reagent was used to extract RNA from every sample. Amplification of the libraries took two PCR steps, and the second step added a second sample barcode plus Illumina TruSeq adapters. Sequencing of the libraries was done on an Illumina NovaSeq, producing 2 x 150 bp paired-end reads. The published analysis was carried out like this. Demultiplexing of reads and collapsing into UMI-guided consensus sequences were performed with migec v1.2.7. With mixcr v2.1.11, UMI consensuses were aligned to TRA and TRB V and J templates and assembled into clonotypes. Expanded or contracted clonotypes were those called significant by both edgeR and NoisET, with noise models trained on biological replicates. For edgeR calls, the thresholds were a false discovery rate-adjusted p below 0.01 and a log2 fold-change of 1. As an exploratory analysis of dynamics, max-normalized trajectories of the 1000 most abundant clonotypes were examined by PCA with hierarchical clustering. The CD4 or CD8 phenotype of responding clones was assigned using the separately sequenced CD4+ and CD8+ repertoires. The raw public reads went through TCRdb reprocessing: fastp at Q25, MiXCR clone calling, in-frame beta chains kept. One record per CDR3 amino acid sequence lists the most common genes and DNA. Here the V and J calls rest on TCRdb's processing, not on the authors' analysis. The sample profile shows some 290,000 distinct CDR3 sequences; around 16% of them were found once. Clones ranked in the top ten supply roughly a fifth of the sample.

Ficoll-Paque density gradient centrifugation was used to isolate PBMCs. The sequencing input was PBMCs or a T cell subset sorted from them (not recorded which). This receptor chain uses TRBV5-1 and TRBJ2-5, and the D gene may be TRBD1, 6 bases matching. The origin of this receptor is a young man who had mild COVID-19 (a few samples of this study predate the infection). The sample titles of this study are shuffled in the database, so cell type and time point are left out; the donor was told from shared clones. The CDR3 protein: CASSFTGQHQETQYF. The DNA reads as follows: TGCGCCAGCAGCTTCACAGGGCAGCACCAAGAGACCCAGTACTTC.